One and the same sample provided the 5 T cell receptor beta chains below, sequenced in a study of blood T cells in healthy people across ages. PCR was performed a second time for roughly 7 to 11 cycles using a sample-barcoded 5' primer and a J-beta primer mix. TCRdb re-called the 5' RACE reads with MiXCR, one entry per CDR3 protein. The sample holds under 1,000,000 distinct CDR3 sequences; under 40% are singletons and the top ten take 10% to 15%. Sequencing was done on a sample of blood. The source is a man between 18 and 29 years old in good health.

The rearrangement joins TRBV5-5 to TRBJ2-1; D is undetermined. Germline lookup yields CDR1 SGHKS and CDR2 YYEKEE (reference sequence). V was pared by 0 bases and J by 10 bases, with 14 bases between. The CDR3 loop spans 14 amino acids. The CDR3 coding sequence is TGTGCCAGCAGCTTGGTAGGACGGGCCTACGAGCAGTTCTTC. Protein sequence: CASSLVGRAYEQFF.

The sample holds a few counts of this clonotype. The chain has TRBV18 and TRBJ2-1, with D perhaps assigned TRBD1 or TRBD2 (5 bases each). V was pared by 3 bases and J by 5 bases, with 14 bases between. The V gene's germline CDR1 is KGHSH and CDR2 LQKENI. The CDR3 length is 15 residues. CDR3 nucleotides: TGTGCCAGCTCACCTGGCTCGGGGACCGACAATGAGCAGTTCTTC. It specifies CASSPGSGTDNEQFF.

The J gene is TRBJ2-7, the V gene TRBV6-5, with TRBD2 matching over 12 bases. V gave up 6 bases and J gave up 7 bases; unmatched junction bases: 10. Germline CDR1 is MNHEY and CDR2 is SVGAGI. This CDR3 contains 15 residues. The CDR3 loop reads CASSLAGGSENEQYF. CDR3 bases: TGTGCCAGCAGCCTAGCGGGGGGGTCGGAGAATGAGCAGTACTTC.

The CDR3 protein is CASMGFGVQHF. CDR3 in DNA: TGTGCCAGCATGGGTTTTGGAGTCCAGCATTTT. The chain links TRBV6-2 or TRBV6-3 to TRBJ1-5; no definite D call. Germline V CDR1 and CDR2: MNHEY, SVGEGT. CDR3 length equals 11 residues. With 7 bases removed from V and 12 bases from J, the gap between germline ends came to 13 bases.

With respect to this clonotype: A read error is possible here, since a much larger clone lies one base away. The chain carries TRBV6-6 and TRBJ1-2, with D unresolved. The CDR3 runs 11 residues. Germline CDR1 MNHNY, CDR2 SVGAGI (reference sequence). Trimming stripped 10 bases from V and 2 bases from J, with 8 bases between. The CDR3 DNA is TGTGCCAACAACCAAAACTATGGCTACACCTTC. Residues: CANNQNYGYTF.